This record concerns one T cell receptor (beta chain) sequence. This CDR3 contains 14 residues. Trimming removed 6 bases from V and 0 bases from J, with 10 bases in between. Germline V lookup: CDR1 MGHDK, CDR2 SYGVNS. For sequencing, patients were chosen who had shown expansion of CD8+CD57+ cells by flow cytometry. This record belongs to a study of CD8+CD57+ T cells in acquired aplastic anemia. TCR beta VDJ and CDR3 profiling used genomic DNA as template. TCRdb re-called the reads with MiXCR, one entry per CDR3 protein. Of around 430,000 distinct CDR3 sequences listed, roughly a third were seen once; the top ten hold 0.8% to 0.85%.

This chain joins TRBV25-1 and TRBJ2-3; no clear D. Source material: sorted CD4+, CD8+, or CD8+CD57+ T cells (not recorded which) from PBMCs. The receptor was isolated from a human donor with aplastic anemia. CDR3 in amino acids: CASRGSASTDTQYF. The CDR3 DNA sequence: TGTGCCAGCAGGGGGTCAGCAAGCACAGATACGCAGTATTTT.